The T cell receptor (beta chain) under discussion was sequenced for a study of cytomegalovirus exposure and HLA in healthy donors. The study ran its PCR with 60 Vbeta and 13 Jbeta primers. Data came from immunoSEQ multiplex PCR; TCRdb stores just in-frame clones and leaves some out. Among under 150,000 clones listed, 81% were seen once. The germline gives CDR1 MDHEN, CDR2 SYDVKM. V lost 8 bases, J lost 6 bases, and 4 bases stayed unmatched. The CDR3 totals 12 residues. The rearrangement links TRBV28 to TRBJ1-1; 9 bases agree with TRBD1. The sample taken for sequencing was PBMCs. This receptor was obtained from a man aged 18-30 years in good health and CMV-seronegative. The CDR3 coding sequence is TGTGCCAGCCACCGGGACAGGGCTGAAGCTTTCTTT. Translation gives CASHRDRAEAFF.